The 3 T cell receptor beta chains given below trace back to one sample, sequenced in a study of T-cell memory formation after mild COVID-19. MiXCR, run by TCRdb on the 5' RACE reads, gives a single entry per CDR3 protein. The sample holds some 180,000 distinct CDR3 sequences; about an eighth are singletons and the top ten take approximately 3.3%. Sequencing was done on a sample of PBMCs or a T cell subset sorted from them (not recorded which). The receptors come from a young man who had mild COVID-19 (a few samples of this study predate the infection). Cell type and time point are not known.

Only a few counts were recorded for this clonotype. The junction shows a germline mismatch at one end, possibly a read error. The rearrangement joins TRBV7-9 to TRBJ2-2; D remains unclear. Germline values: CDR1 SEHNR, CDR2 FQNEAQ (reference sequence). This CDR3 spans 15 amino acids. CDR3 sequence (DNA): TGTGCCAGCAGCTTATGGGGTGGAAACAACGGGGAGCTGTTTTTT. It codes for CASSLWGGNNGELFF. The variable domain in full, with the rest retrieved from reference TRBV7-9 and TRBJ2-2, is DTGVSQNPRHKITKRGQNVTFRCDPISEHNRLYWYRQTLGQGPEFLTYFQNEAQLEKSRLLSDRFSAERPKGSFSTLEIQRTEQGDSAMYLCASSLWGGNNGELFFGEGSRLTVL.

J is TRBJ2-3 and V is TRBV7-2; D remains unclear. This CDR3 comprises 15 residues. The germline V gene encodes CDR1 SGHTA and CDR2 FQGNSA. V was clipped by 0 bases and J by 4 bases, with 11 bases between them. CDR3 protein: CASSLAVVLADTQYF. CDR3 in DNA: TGTGCCAGCAGCTTAGCGGTAGTTTTGGCAGATACGCAGTATTTT.

This clonotype turned up a few times. V gene TRBV7-2 combines with J gene TRBJ2-1; D is ambiguous. CDR1 is SGHTA, CDR2 FQGNSA, per germline. V dropped 2 bases and J dropped 11 bases, with 7 bases sitting between them. The CDR3 is 11 amino acids. As DNA, the CDR3 is TGTGCCAGCAGCTTAAAGAGTCAGCAGTTCTTC. Translating gives CASSLKSQQFF.